The present T cell receptor beta chain was sequenced within a study of regulatory T cells in long-lasting Graves disease. Time point defined: newly diagnosed GD, antithyroid drugs for less than 3 months. From PBMCs, RNA was extracted and then used to make the TCR library. With iRepertoire HTBI primers and Arm-PCR of CDR3 regions, TCR beta libraries were built. MiXCR, run by TCRdb on the multiplex PCR reads, gives a single entry per CDR3 protein. Found here are roughly 610,000 distinct CDR3 sequences, about 16% of them singletons; the top ten hold 12%. Germline assignment: CDR1 SGHTA and CDR2 FQGTGA. J was trimmed by 5 bases and V by 1 base; bases with no gene match: 1. CDR3 size: 15 residues. This clonotype has ten or more counts. This sample was also put to use in a study of T cells in Graves' hyperthyroidism and ophthalmopathy.

This sequence was found in a young man with Graves disease. The chain has TRBV7-3 and TRBJ2-2, with 10 positions matching TRBD2. The sample consisted of peripheral blood mononuclear cells (PBMCs), taken at new diagnosis, from a patient treated with antithyroid drugs. CDR3 sequence reads: CASSLIAGGTGELFF. The CDR3 nucleotides read TGTGCCAGCAGCTTAATAGCGGGAGGAACCGGGGAGCTGTTTTTT.